This T cell receptor beta chain was obtained from a study of T-cell memory formation after mild COVID-19. Overall study context: For the most part, TCR clusters were specific to one donor. Study-level results: Clones that contracted from day 15 to 85 were balanced CD4/CD8, while later expanders leaned CD4+. Pre-infection memory held some responding clones, suggesting pre-existing cross-reactive T cells responded.

This clonotype has just a few counts. Its antigen is not known. V was cut by 5 bases and J by 1 base, with 11 bases left in between. Germline V gives CDR1 SGHTA, CDR2 FQGNSA. This CDR3 contains 14 residues. TCR alpha and TCR beta cDNA libraries with sample barcodes and UMIs came from 5'RACE using constant-segment primers. TCRdb ran MiXCR on the 5' RACE reads and lists one entry per CDR3 protein. Among 200,000 to 250,000 distinct CDR3 sequences listed, approximately 10% were seen once. This chain uses TRBV7-2 with TRBJ1-1; TRBD1 might be the D (5 bases). The TCR originated in a man between 18 and 35 years old who had mild COVID-19 (a few samples of this study predate the infection). Cell type and time point are not known. The sequenced sample consisted of PBMCs or a T cell subset sorted from them (not recorded which). This CDR3 is CASSGPGRNTEAFF. The CDR3 DNA sequence: TGTGCCAGCAGCGGCCCGGGACGGAACACTGAAGCTTTCTTT. The variable domain in full, with the rest retrieved from reference TRBV7-2 and TRBJ1-1, is GAGVSQSPSNKVTEKGKDVELRCDPISGHTALYWYRQSLGQGLEFLIYFQGNSAPDKSGLPSDRFSAERTGGSVSTLTIQRTQQEDSAVYLCASSGPGRNTEAFFGQGTRLTVV.